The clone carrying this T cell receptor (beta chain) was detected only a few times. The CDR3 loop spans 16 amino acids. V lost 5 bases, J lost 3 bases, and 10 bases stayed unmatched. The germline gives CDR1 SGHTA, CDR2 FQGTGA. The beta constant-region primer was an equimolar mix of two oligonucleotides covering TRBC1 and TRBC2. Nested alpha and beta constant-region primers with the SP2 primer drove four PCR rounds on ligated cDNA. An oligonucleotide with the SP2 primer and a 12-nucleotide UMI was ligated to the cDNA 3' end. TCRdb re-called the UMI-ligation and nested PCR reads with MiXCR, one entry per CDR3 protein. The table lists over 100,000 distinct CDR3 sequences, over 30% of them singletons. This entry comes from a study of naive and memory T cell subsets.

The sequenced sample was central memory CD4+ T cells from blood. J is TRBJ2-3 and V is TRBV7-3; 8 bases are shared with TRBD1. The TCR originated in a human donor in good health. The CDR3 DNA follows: TGTGCCAGCAGCCGGGGGAGGACAGGGTGGACAGATACGCAGTATTTT. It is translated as CASSRGRTGWTDTQYF.